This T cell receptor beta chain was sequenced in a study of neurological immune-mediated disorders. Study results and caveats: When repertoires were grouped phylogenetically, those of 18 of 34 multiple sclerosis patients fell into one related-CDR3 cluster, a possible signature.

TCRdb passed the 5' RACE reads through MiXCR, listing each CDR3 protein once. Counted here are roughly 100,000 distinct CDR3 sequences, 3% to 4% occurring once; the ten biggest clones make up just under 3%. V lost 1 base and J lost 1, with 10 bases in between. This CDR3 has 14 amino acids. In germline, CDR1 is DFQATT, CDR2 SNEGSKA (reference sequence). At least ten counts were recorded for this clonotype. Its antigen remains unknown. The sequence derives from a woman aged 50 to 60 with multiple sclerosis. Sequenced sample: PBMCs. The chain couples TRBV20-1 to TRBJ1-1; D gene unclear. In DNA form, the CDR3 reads TGCAGTGCTAGAGGTGGCTACTCGAACACTGAAGCTTTCTTT. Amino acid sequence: CSARGGYSNTEAFF.